Listed below are T cell receptor beta chains from one sample, sequenced in a study of T-cell reconstitution after alpha-beta-depleted transplantation in children. TCRdb processed the PCR reads anew with MiXCR; each CDR3 protein has one entry. The data show 200,000 to 250,000 distinct CDR3 sequences, less than 9% seen once. The sequenced sample was PBMCs, mostly from graft donor cells, obtained 180 days after TCRalphabeta/CD19-depleted stem cell transplant. The receptors stem from a male patient aged 10 to 17 who had a stem cell transplant for acute lymphoblastic leukemia, so the T cells may come from the graft donor. CDR3s include the opening cysteine and the closing phenylalanine or tryptophan. A D gene is named only where the DNA matches it firmly. The size of a clone is reported for some rows only, either as once, few or many, or as a class for expanded clones.

D: NA; size: many; J: TRBJ2-7; V: TRBV7-8; CDR3: CASSLAQDYEQYF; DNA: TGTGCCAGCAGCTTAGCACAGGACTACGAGCAGTACTTC
D: TRBD1; size: many; J: TRBJ2-6; V: TRBV5-1; CDR3: CASSLVGQGSGANVLTF; DNA: TGCGCCAGCAGCCTGGTGGGACAGGGCTCTGGGGCCAACGTCCTGACTTTC
D: NA; size: many; J: TRBJ2-1; V: TRBV15; CDR3: CATSRDLSNNEQFF; DNA: TGTGCCACCAGCAGAGATCTTAGCAACAATGAGCAGTTCTTC
D: TRBD1; size: many; J: TRBJ1-1; V: TRBV29-1; CDR3: CSADEGGGLNTEAFF; DNA: TGCAGCGCCGACGAAGGGGGCGGGCTAAACACTGAAGCTTTCTTT
D: TRBD1; size: many; J: TRBJ1-2; V: TRBV15; CDR3: CATSRDARTGMGYTF; DNA: TGTGCCACCAGCAGAGATGCTCGGACAGGGATGGGCTACACCTTC
D: NA; size: few; J: TRBJ2-3; V: TRBV6-2/TRBV6-3; CDR3: CASGIPQQYF; DNA: TGTGCCAGCGGGATACCTCAGCAGTATTTT
D: NA; size: many; J: TRBJ2-5; V: TRBV27; CDR3: CASSPNAQETQYF; DNA: TGTGCCAGCAGTCCCAATGCTCAAGAGACCCAGTACTTC
D: NA; size: NA; J: TRBJ2-3; V: TRBV3-1; CDR3: CASSPRKTRWDGDTQYF; DNA: TGTGCCAGCAGCCCGCGCAAGACTAGATGGGACGGAGATACGCAGTATTTT
D: NA; size: many; J: TRBJ2-5; V: TRBV12-3/TRBV12-4; CDR3: CASSLREIQETQYF; DNA: TGTGCCAGCAGTTTACGGGAGATCCAAGAGACCCAGTACTTC
D: TRBD2; size: many; J: TRBJ2-3; V: TRBV5-6; CDR3: CASSSLAGTSGIAQYF; DNA: TGTGCCAGCAGCTCCCTCGCCGGGACTAGCGGGATAGCGCAGTATTTT
D: NA; size: many; J: TRBJ2-5; V: TRBV5-1; CDR3: CASSTSGGKETQYF; DNA: TGCGCCAGCAGCACCTCAGGGGGGAAAGAGACCCAGTACTTC
D: NA; size: NA; J: TRBJ1-1; V: TRBV18; CDR3: CASSPQSGMWDWFEAFF; DNA: TGTGCCAGCTCACCACAGTCAGGGATGTGGGATTGGTTTGAAGCTTTCTTT
D: TRBD2; size: many; J: TRBJ2-5; V: TRBV18; CDR3: CASSPAGGHETQYF; DNA: TGTGCCAGCTCACCGGCGGGGGGGCATGAGACCCAGTACTTC
D: NA; size: many; J: TRBJ2-7; V: TRBV29-1; CDR3: CSVGQPYYEQYF; DNA: TGCAGCGTTGGACAGCCTTATTACGAGCAGTACTTC
D: NA; size: few; J: TRBJ2-7; V: TRBV6-1; CDR3: CASSVYRVASYEQYF; DNA: TGTGCCAGCAGTGTTTACAGGGTTGCCTCCTACGAGCAGTACTTC
D: NA; size: many; J: TRBJ1-1; V: TRBV2; CDR3: CASSLLPGTEAFF; DNA: TGTGCCAGCAGTCTCCTGCCCGGAACTGAAGCTTTCTTT
D: TRBD2; size: many; J: TRBJ2-7; V: TRBV9; CDR3: CASSVLAVAGRYEQYF; DNA: TGTGCCAGCAGCGTATTAGCCGTAGCGGGACGTTACGAGCAGTACTTC
D: TRBD1; size: many; J: TRBJ1-2; V: TRBV7-2; CDR3: CASSPKTGDYGYTF; DNA: TGTGCCAGCAGCCCGAAAACAGGGGACTATGGCTACACCTTC
D: TRBD1; size: many; J: TRBJ1-1; V: TRBV5-1; CDR3: CASSRTGGDRTEAFF; DNA: TGCGCCAGCAGTCGGACAGGGGGCGATAGGACTGAAGCTTTCTTT
D: NA; size: many; J: TRBJ2-3; V: TRBV12-3/TRBV12-4; CDR3: CASSLSGEGTQYF; DNA: TGTGCCAGCAGTTTATCCGGAGAGGGTACGCAGTATTTT
D: TRBD1; size: many; J: TRBJ1-6; V: TRBV28; CDR3: CASSLRAGTGGFNSPLHF; DNA: TGTGCCAGCAGTTTAAGGGCCGGGACAGGGGGCTTTAATTCACCCCTCCACTTT
D: TRBD2; size: many; J: TRBJ2-5; V: TRBV9; CDR3: CASSAGTSGQETQYF; DNA: TGTGCCAGCAGCGCGGGGACTAGCGGGCAAGAGACCCAGTACTTC
D: NA; size: many; J: TRBJ2-5; V: TRBV20-1; CDR3: CSARGTVKETQYF; DNA: TGCAGTGCTAGAGGGACTGTTAAAGAGACCCAGTACTTC
D: TRBD2; size: many; J: TRBJ2-7; V: TRBV9; CDR3: CASSVRPGLAAYEQYF; DNA: TGTGCCAGCAGCGTCAGACCGGGACTAGCGGCCTACGAGCAGTACTTC
D: NA; size: many; J: TRBJ2-7; V: TRBV7-9; CDR3: CASSLAASRGYEQYF; DNA: TGTGCCAGCAGCTTAGCGGCCTCCCGGGGCTACGAGCAGTACTTC
D: NA; size: many; J: TRBJ1-3; V: TRBV7-3; CDR3: CASSLGVGNTIYF; DNA: TGTGCCAGCAGCTTAGGGGTTGGAAACACCATATATTTT
D: TRBD2; size: many; J: TRBJ2-1; V: TRBV27; CDR3: CASSSRSGRGYNEQFF; DNA: TGTGCCAGCAGTTCCAGAAGCGGGAGGGGCTACAATGAGCAGTTCTTC
D: TRBD2; size: many; J: TRBJ2-2; V: TRBV15; CDR3: CATRKREGSGTGELFF; DNA: TGTGCCACCAGGAAGCGGGAGGGGAGTGGGACCGGGGAGCTGTTTTTT
D: TRBD1; size: many; J: TRBJ2-1; V: TRBV10-3; CDR3: CAISLDRAWANNEQFF; DNA: TGTGCCATCAGCCTAGACAGGGCTTGGGCGAACAATGAGCAGTTCTTC
D: NA; size: many; J: TRBJ1-5; V: TRBV7-2; CDR3: CASSLANSNQPQHF; DNA: TGTGCCAGCAGCTTAGCAAACAGCAATCAGCCCCAGCATTTT
D: TRBD2; size: NA; J: TRBJ2-7; V: TRBV27; CDR3: CASSFLAGGPYEQYF; DNA: TGTGCCAGCAGTTTTCTCGCGGGAGGACCCTACGAGCAGTACTTC
D: NA; size: many; J: TRBJ2-1; V: TRBV28; CDR3: CASSLLREQFF; DNA: TGTGCCAGCAGTTTACTACGGGAGCAGTTCTTC
D: NA; size: many; J: TRBJ1-1; V: TRBV12-3/TRBV12-4; CDR3: CASSLVGGSGTEAFF; DNA: TGTGCCAGCAGTTTAGTTGGGGGCTCTGGGACTGAAGCTTTCTTT
D: NA; size: many; J: TRBJ2-7; V: TRBV12-3/TRBV12-4; CDR3: CASSLRRGIYEQYF; DNA: TGTGCCAGCAGTTTAAGGCGGGGAATCTACGAGCAGTACTTC
D: NA; size: many; J: TRBJ1-2; V: TRBV27; CDR3: CASTGASGGYTF; DNA: TGTGCCAGCACAGGGGCCTCCGGTGGCTACACCTTC
D: NA; size: few; J: TRBJ2-5; V: TRBV4-2; CDR3: CASSQEDTGTKETQYF; DNA: TGTGCCAGCAGCCAGGAAGACACCGGGACAAAAGAGACCCAGTACTTC
D: TRBD1; size: many; J: TRBJ2-7; V: TRBV4-2; CDR3: CASSHGTGATPYEQYF; DNA: TGTGCCAGCAGCCACGGGACAGGGGCCACCCCCTACGAGCAGTACTTC
D: NA; size: NA; J: TRBJ1-5; V: TRBV11-1; CDR3: CASSPSAGTGKNQPQHF; DNA: TGTGCCAGCAGCCCCTCCGCTGGGACGGGAAAAAATCAGCCCCAGCATTTT
D: TRBD2; size: many; J: TRBJ2-1; V: TRBV20-1; CDR3: CSASLQLAGVSSEQFF; DNA: TGCAGTGCTAGCTTACAACTAGCGGGAGTATCGAGCGAGCAGTTCTTC
D: TRBD2; size: many; J: TRBJ2-1; V: TRBV29-1; CDR3: CSVLAGGWENEQFF; DNA: TGCAGCGTCTTAGCGGGAGGCTGGGAAAATGAGCAGTTCTTC
D: NA; size: many; J: TRBJ2-1; V: TRBV28; CDR3: CASTHSQGRYNEQFF; DNA: TGTGCCAGCACCCACTCCCAGGGAAGGTACAATGAGCAGTTCTTC
D: NA; size: many; J: TRBJ1-4; V: TRBV4-1; CDR3: CASSLYRDQKKLFF; DNA: TGCGCCAGCAGCCTGTATAGGGATCAGAAAAAACTGTTTTTT
D: TRBD1; size: many; J: TRBJ2-4; V: TRBV12-3/TRBV12-4; CDR3: CASSRDSTLVVGIQYF; DNA: TGTGCCAGCAGTAGGGACAGTACCCTAGTCGTCGGGATTCAGTACTTC
D: NA; size: many; J: TRBJ2-7; V: TRBV20-1; CDR3: CSARQGFEQYF; DNA: TGCAGTGCTAGACAGGGGTTCGAGCAGTACTTC
D: NA; size: many; J: TRBJ2-7; V: TRBV20-1; CDR3: CSALGEGGLHYEQYF; DNA: TGCAGTGCCCTAGGTGAGGGGGGGTTGCACTACGAGCAGTACTTC
D: TRBD1; size: many; J: TRBJ2-5; V: TRBV7-2; CDR3: CASSHGQGQETQYF; DNA: TGTGCCAGCAGCCATGGACAGGGGCAAGAGACCCAGTACTTC